This T cell receptor beta chain derives from a study of Ad26.COV2.S vaccination and SARS-CoV-2 variants. Study summary: The donor participated in the COV1001 trial, in its Ad26.COV2.S arm. Each vaccinee took Ad26.COV2.S intramuscularly, once or twice 56 days apart. Findings and caveats of the study: Vaccinated individuals (as opposed to placebo recipients) had higher spike-specific TCR breadth.

Measured with immunoSEQ multiplex PCR; TCRdb has only the in-frame clones, and not every one. Of roughly 680,000 clones in the sample, around 92% were seen once. Treatment here: 15 to 20 received Ad26.COV2.S at low or high dose, single or two shots; about 5 received placebo; per-sample allocation not given. Sample collection was performed on day 63 after the first vaccine or placebo injection. This clone was recorded only once. The antigen is unknown. The germline gives CDR1 LNHNV, CDR2 YYDKDF (reference sequence). V shed 5 bases and J 7 bases; nucleotides not matched to a gene: 10. The CDR3 runs to 15 residues.

The genes are TRBV15 and TRBJ1-5; TRBD1 matches 8 bases. The clonotype originates from a person aged 18-65 years who received the Ad26.COV2.S COVID-19 vaccine or a placebo. Sequenced material: peripheral blood, taken in a trial of Ad26.COV2.S vaccine versus placebo. CDR3 bases: TGTGCCACCAGCCCTTTGGGGACAGGTTCGCAGCCCCAGCATTTT. Protein sequence: CATSPLGTGSQPQHF. Full variable domain (outside the CDR3, taken from reference TRBV15 and TRBJ1-5): DAMVIQNPRYQVTQFGKPVTLSCSQTLNHNVMYWYQQKSSQAPKLLFHYYDKDFNNEADTPDNFQSRRPNTSFCFLDIRSPGLGDTAMYLCATSPLGTGSQPQHFGDGTRLSIL.